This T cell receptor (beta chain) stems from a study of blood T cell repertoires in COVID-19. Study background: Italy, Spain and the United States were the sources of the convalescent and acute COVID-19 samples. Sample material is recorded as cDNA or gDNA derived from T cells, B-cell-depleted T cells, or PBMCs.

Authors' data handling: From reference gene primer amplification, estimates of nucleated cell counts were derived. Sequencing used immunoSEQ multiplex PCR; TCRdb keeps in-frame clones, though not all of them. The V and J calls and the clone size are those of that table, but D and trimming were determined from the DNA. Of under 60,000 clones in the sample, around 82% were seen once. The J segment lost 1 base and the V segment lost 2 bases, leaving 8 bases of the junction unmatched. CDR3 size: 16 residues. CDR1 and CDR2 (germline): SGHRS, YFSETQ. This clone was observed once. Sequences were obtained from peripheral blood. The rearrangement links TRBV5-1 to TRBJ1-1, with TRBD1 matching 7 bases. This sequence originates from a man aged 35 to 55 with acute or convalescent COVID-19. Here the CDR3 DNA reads TGCGCCAGCAGCTTTACAGGGGATCCGGCGAACACTGAAGCTTTCTTT. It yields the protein CASSFTGDPANTEAFF. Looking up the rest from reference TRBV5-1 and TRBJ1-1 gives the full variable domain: KAGVTQTPRYLIKTRGQQVTLSCSPISGHRSVSWYQQTPGQGLQFLFEYFSETQRNKGNFPGRFSGRQFSNSRSEMNVSTLELGDSALYLCASSFTGDPANTEAFFGQGTRLTVV.